This T cell receptor beta chain was sequenced for a study of T cells after yellow fever vaccination. With 3 bases clipped from V and 2 bases from J, the junction kept 11 bases outside the gene matches. The CDR3 runs 17 residues. The germline CDR1 and CDR2 sequences are MDHEN and SYDVKM. TCRdb processed the 5' RACE reads anew with MiXCR; each CDR3 protein has one entry. The sample shows a few hundred thousand distinct CDR3 sequences, over 5% of them seen only once. This chain uses TRBV28 with TRBJ2-3, with TRBD1 matching over 7 bases. The source is a young man who received the YFV17D yellow fever vaccine. This sample comprised PBMCs, obtained 5 days after the yellow fever booster vaccination. CDR3 region: CASSFPRTGVYTDTQYF. In DNA, the CDR3 is TGTGCCAGCAGTTTCCCCAGGACAGGAGTTTACACAGATACGCAGTATTTT.